The T cell receptor (beta chain) under discussion was sequenced for a study of PD-1 blockade in mismatch repair-deficient tumors. Study background: All were previously treated, progressing patients with over 9 mismatch repair-deficient cancer types. Findings and limits, study-wide: After pembrolizumab, tumor-resident clones rose rapidly, then generally contracted before radiologic responses.

Looked up from germline, CDR1 is MNHNS and CDR2 is SASEGT. V dropped 0 bases and J dropped 3 bases, with 9 bases sitting between them. The CDR3 spans 14 residues. Method: immunoSEQ multiplex PCR; TCRdb's copy keeps in-frame clones and lacks some. The profile shows approximately 50,000 clones, roughly 78% of them singletons. In regard to this clone: As yet, its antigen is unknown.

The TCR-sequenced patients were a few responders to pembrolizumab. The origin of this receptor is an adult with mismatch repair-deficient cancer. This sample comprised peripheral blood, obtained 4 weeks after starting pembrolizumab. The chain employs TRBV6-1 and TRBJ2-7; possibly TRBD1 for D (5 bases). The CDR3 DNA reads as TGTGCCAGCAGTGAAGCCAGGGTAATCTACGAGCAGTACTTC. Amino acid sequence: CASSEARVIYEQYF.